This TCR beta chain was retrieved from a study of blood T cell repertoires in COVID-19. Overall study: Researchers got acute and convalescent COVID-19 samples from the United States, Italy and Spain. In each case, the material was cDNA or gDNA derived from T cells, B-cell-depleted T cells, or PBMCs.

Those enrolled in Seattle joined during active infection and were followed longitudinally afterward. This clone showed up just once. Clones were sequenced by immunoSEQ multiplex PCR, and TCRdb holds only the in-frame ones, with some missing. Of about 270,000 clones in the sample, more than 85% were seen once. CDR3 length equals 14 residues. V was clipped by 5 bases and J by 5 bases, with 13 bases between them. CDR1 and CDR2 from the germline V gene are MDHEN and SYDVKM. Sequenced material: peripheral blood. The chain recombines TRBV28 with TRBJ2-1, with D possibly TRBD1 on 6 matching bases. The clonotype comes from a person aged 18 to 30 with COVID-19, enrolled during active disease. The CDR3 spells CASSIPGQNNEQFF. In DNA form, the CDR3 reads TGTGCCAGCAGTATACCGGGACAAAACAATGAGCAGTTCTTC.